A single count supports the clone carrying this T cell receptor beta chain. The sample comes from a study of cytomegalovirus exposure and HLA in healthy donors. Use of 60 Vbeta and 13 Jbeta primers characterized the PCR. Clones were sequenced by immunoSEQ multiplex PCR, and TCRdb holds only the in-frame ones, with some missing. The repertoire holds around 130,000 clones, with around 79% as singletons. The CDR3 runs 17 residues. Losses at the gene ends were 4 bases for V and 1 base for J; bases not matched to a gene: 7. CDR1 LNHDA and CDR2 SQIVND come from the germline V gene (reference sequence). Sample: PBMCs. This TCR was sampled from a woman aged 40-49 years in good health and CMV-seropositive. This rearrangement joins TRBV19 to TRBJ2-1, with TRBD2 matching over 10 bases. The CDR3 DNA reads as TGTGCCAGTAGTACGACGACTAGCGGGCGTTCCTACAATGAGCAGTTCTTC. It is translated as CASSTTTSGRSYNEQFF.